This T cell receptor (beta chain) appears in the sequencing data of a study of blood T cell repertoires in COVID-19 (dated by TCRdb to 2019 to 2021). Broadly, across the study: The collaborator samples originated in the United States, Italy and Spain and spanned the acute and convalescent phases of COVID-19. The sample metadata nearly always contained a de-identified subject ID, COVID-19 status, age in years and sex. The samples were drawn from the first 160 participants of the ongoing ImmuneRACE study and from about 1,200 subjects provided by 6 global collaborators. The dataset comprised deeply sampled blood TCRbeta repertoires from subjects exposed to, actively infected with, or recovered from COVID-19. A freely available public database, intended as a resource for researchers studying the immune response to SARS-CoV-2, is where the repertoires were released. The prospective study material was composed of cDNA or gDNA derived from T cells, B-cell-depleted T cells, or PBMCs. HLA class I and class II types, where available, came from metadata supplied by the sample provider rather than from assay-based typing. What the work shows at the level of the full study, not this receptor alone: How much clinical and demographic metadata was included differed by source and by participant, and the metadata was provided uncurated.

The collaborating institutions used their own protocols to collect whole blood in K2EDTA tubes. Collaborator samples were shipped for TCRbeta analysis as frozen whole blood, isolated PBMCs, or DNA extracted from either sample type. V loses 5 bases of germline sequence and J loses 1 base, and the interval between the two ends is 6 bases. From cysteine to phenylalanine, the CDR3 is 12 amino acids long. Of the read, only the CDR3 DNA is kept; its 36 bases are in frame from base 1. The germline V gene encodes CDR1 KGHSH and CDR2 LQKENI. As regards this clone: The clone's antigen remains unknown. The record has no base qualities; no much larger clone is one base away.

The immunoSEQ Assay, a bias-controlled multiplex PCR, was used to amplify TCRbeta CDR3 regions from genomic DNA. Concerning the study's data processing: Within the assay, amplification of reference gene primers was used to estimate how many nucleated cells each sample contained. To quantify the absolute abundance of each unique TCRbeta CDR3 rearrangement, sequence reads were collapsed and filtered. For each sample, productive Simpson clonality was calculated as the square root of Simpson's diversity index across productive rearrangements. The table was pulled from immuneACCESS by TCRdb, which kept in-frame rearrangements only. Such tables lose some clones; where checked, under half of the loss comes from unresolved V genes, and the rest has no known cause. V and J calls and clone size are as listed in that table; D and trimming were resolved from the DNA. A total of under 85,000 clones appear in this sample, roughly 89% of them only once. The top ten constitute roughly 5% of the sample.

The receptor was isolated from a woman of 80 years or more with active or convalescent COVID-19. In this chain, TRBV18 is recombined with TRBJ2-7; D gene: possibly TRBD2, on 5 matching bases. Sequenced material: peripheral blood. The CDR3 region reads CASSTSSYEQYF. The sequenced DNA: TGTGCCAGCTCAACTAGTTCCTACGAGCAGTACTTC.